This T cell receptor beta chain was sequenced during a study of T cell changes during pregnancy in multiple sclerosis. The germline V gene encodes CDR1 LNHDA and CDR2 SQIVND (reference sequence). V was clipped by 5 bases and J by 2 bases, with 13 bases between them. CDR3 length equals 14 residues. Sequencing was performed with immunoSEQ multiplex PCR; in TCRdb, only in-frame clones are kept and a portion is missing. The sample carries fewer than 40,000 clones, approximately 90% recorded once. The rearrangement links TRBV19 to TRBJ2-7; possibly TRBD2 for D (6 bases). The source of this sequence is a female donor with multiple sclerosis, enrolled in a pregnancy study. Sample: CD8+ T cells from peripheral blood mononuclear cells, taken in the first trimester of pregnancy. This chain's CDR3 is CASSPNSGPYEQYF. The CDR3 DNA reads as TGTGCCAGTAGTCCTAATAGCGGCCCCTACGAGCAGTACTTC.